This T cell receptor beta chain was recovered during a study of blood T cell repertoires in COVID-19 (dated by TCRdb to the early 2020s). In terms of the full investigation: Samples covering the acute and convalescent phases of COVID-19 were provided by collaborators in the United States, Italy and Spain. The material from the prospective study consisted of cDNA or gDNA derived from T cells, B-cell-depleted T cells, or PBMCs. Subjects who had been exposed to COVID-19, were actively infected with it, or had recovered from it provided the deeply sampled blood TCRbeta repertoires that made up the dataset. A freely available public database, intended as a resource for researchers studying the immune response to SARS-CoV-2, is where the repertoires were released. The samples were drawn from the first 160 participants of the ongoing ImmuneRACE study and from 950 to 1,500 subjects provided by 6 global collaborators. Nearly every sample came with metadata listing a de-identified subject ID, COVID-19 status, age in years and sex. Where available, HLA class I and class II types were taken from metadata supplied by the sample provider and were not determined by assay-based typing.

On this clone itself: No antigen is known for it. No much larger clone exists at a distance of one base, and base qualities are not known.

The junction shows trimming of 5 bases on V and 0 bases on J, plus 11 bases between the germline ends. Measured from the cysteine to the phenylalanine, the CDR3 is 15 residues long. Of the read, only the CDR3 DNA is kept; its 45 bases are in frame from base 1. The germline V gene encodes CDR1 LNHDA and CDR2 SQIVND (reference sequence). TCRbeta CDR3 regions were amplified from genomic DNA using the immunoSEQ Assay, a bias-controlled multiplex PCR. In the paper's pipeline: Nucleated cell counts per sample were estimated from amplification of reference gene primers within the assay. Sequence reads were collapsed and filtered to measure the absolute abundance of every unique TCRbeta CDR3 rearrangement. For each sample, productive Simpson clonality was calculated by taking the square root of Simpson's diversity index across productive rearrangements. TCRdb re-hosts the immuneACCESS table, in-frame sequences only. Its copies lack some clones; in the studies checked, an unresolved V gene accounts for under half of them, and the cause for the rest is not known. The V and J calls and the clone size are those of that table, but D and trimming were determined from the DNA. The sample includes 130,000 to 150,000 clones, with about four fifths observed a single time. 8% to 9% of the sample is in the top ten clones.

Summary of the overall study and its limitations: How much clinical and demographic metadata was included differed by source and by participant, and the metadata was provided uncurated.

Collaborating institutions collected whole blood in K2EDTA tubes following their own protocols. For TCRbeta analysis, collaborators shipped samples in one of three forms: frozen whole blood, isolated PBMCs, or DNA extracted from either of those sample types. The rearranged segments are TRBV19 and TRBJ1-3, with the D gene call left open. This receptor was obtained from a human donor with acute or convalescent COVID-19. The donor label of this sample is uncertain. The sequenced sample consisted of peripheral blood. The CDR3 region reads CASSLTTSSGNTIYF. The DNA sequence is as follows: TGTGCCAGTAGTCTGACGACAAGCTCTGGAAACACCATATATTTT.